This T cell receptor beta chain was captured by sequencing in a study of T cell responses to AZD1222 COVID-19 vaccine. Study overall: Analysis merged second doses at about 4 or about 12 weeks.

As to this clone: Its antigen is as yet unknown.

The trim removed 0 bases at V and 2 bases at J, leaving 8 bases unmatched. Germline-derived CDR1 and CDR2 are SGHRS and YFSETQ. CDR3 length: 16 residues. Study outcomes and limitations: Nearly half of unique spike-specific TCRs reportedly avoided B.1.351 and B.1.1.7 mutated regions. Repertoires in all cases were sampled only once the peak T cell response had passed. Spike-specific TCR repertoires showed rising breadth and depth after two AZD1222 doses.

Using immunoSEQ multiplex PCR, the repertoire was profiled, and TCRdb retains in-frame clones only, with some absent. The top ten hold 1.9% of the sample, which has about 160,000 clones, around 93% seen once. J is TRBJ2-7 and V is TRBV5-1; 7 nucleotides align to TRBD2. The receptor was derived from an adult in good health. Sequenced material: peripheral blood, taken on day 0 of AZD1222 vaccination. The CDR3 region is CASSLDGTISTYEQYF. The CDR3 nucleotides read TGCGCCAGCAGCTTGGATGGGACTATATCCACCTACGAGCAGTACTTC.